Below are 15 T cell receptor beta chains sequenced from a single sample in a study of Graves' ophthalmopathy and Graves' hyperthyroidism. Amplified material comprised TCR beta CDR3 regions derived from RNA transcripts. HTBI-primed first-round RT-PCR preceded second-round multiplex PCR. TCRdb redid the calling of the multiplex PCR reads with MiXCR, one entry per CDR3 protein. This sample yields 650,000 to 900,000 distinct CDR3 sequences, of which around 40% are seen a single time; about 40% belongs to the top ten. Sample: peripheral blood. Receptors were obtained from an adult man with Graves' ophthalmopathy.

This clonotype has just a few counts. This sequence joins TRBV7-9 and TRBJ2-7, with 10 bases fitting TRBD1. V gave up 5 bases and J gave up 6 bases; unmatched junction bases: 13. The CDR3 is 16 amino acids. Germline V gene lookup returns CDR1 SEHNR and CDR2 FQNEAQ (reference sequence). The CDR3, as DNA: TGTGCCAGCAGCACCCCATCGACAGGGGGCTCGGGCGAGCAGTACTTC. It translates to CASSTPSTGGSGEQYF.

This clonotype has at least ten counts. CDR3 residues: CSARGWGGSPLHF. CDR3 in DNA: TGCAGTGCTAGAGGCTGGGGTGGCTCACCCCTCCACTTT. V is TRBV20-1 and J is TRBJ1-6; no firm D call. The CDR3 spans 13 residues. Germline CDR1 and CDR2: DFQATT and SNEGSKA (reference sequence). Trimming pared 1 base from V and 10 bases from J, leaving 11 bases between.

The V and J genes are TRBV7-9 and TRBJ2-2; no firm D call. The CDR3 contains 14 residues. Deletions cut 2 bases from V and 7 bases from J, with 11 bases between. Germline V gene data show CDR1 as SEHNR and CDR2 as FQNEAQ (reference sequence). Here the CDR3 DNA reads TGTGCCAGCAGCTTACTACGCTGGGGCGGGGAGCTGTTTTTT. Its protein is CASSLLRWGGELFF. The full variable domain, its missing parts supplied by reference TRBV7-9 and TRBJ2-2, is DTGVSQNPRHKITKRGQNVTFRCDPISEHNRLYWYRQTLGQGPEFLTYFQNEAQLEKSRLLSDRFSAERPKGSFSTLEIQRTEQGDSAMYLCASSLLRWGGELFFGEGSRLTVL.

A few counts support this clonotype. The chain employs TRBV4-3 and TRBJ2-3; TRBD2 matches at 9 bases. Trimming cost V 6 bases and J 6 bases; bases outside gene matches: 13. The CDR3 contains 16 residues. The germline gives CDR1 LGHNA, CDR2 YSLEER. This chain's CDR3 is CASSVLTSGRSDTQYF. In DNA form, the CDR3 reads TGCGCCAGCAGTGTGTTGACTAGCGGAAGAAGCGATACGCAGTATTTT.

This clonotype was recorded a few times. V and J are TRBV7-9 and TRBJ1-1; the match to TRBD1 covers 8 bases. Germline CDR1 reads SEHNR; CDR2 reads FQNEAQ (reference sequence). V was clipped by 5 bases and J by 6 bases; unmatched bases: 11. CDR3 length: 15 residues. CDR3 in DNA: TGTGCCAGCAGCCCGGGACAGGACTATAGCGCTGAAGCTTTCTTT. Translated, it gives CASSPGQDYSAEAFF. Drawing the rest from reference TRBV7-9 and TRBJ1-1, the complete variable domain is DTGVSQNPRHKITKRGQNVTFRCDPISEHNRLYWYRQTLGQGPEFLTYFQNEAQLEKSRLLSDRFSAERPKGSFSTLEIQRTEQGDSAMYLCASSPGQDYSAEAFFGQGTRLTVV.

This clonotype has just a few counts. The chain uses TRBV3-1 and TRBJ1-2, with D perhaps matching TRBD1 (6 bases). Germline lookup yields CDR1 LGHDT and CDR2 YNNKEL (reference sequence). The CDR3 loop spans 16 amino acids. V lost 6 bases to trimming and J lost 2 bases, with 19 bases between them. The CDR3 DNA is TGTGCCAGCAGTTACCCCCGGGACACCGAGAACTATGGCTACACCTTC. It encodes CASSYPRDTENYGYTF.

As regards this clonotype: An end of the junction differs from the germline gene, which may be a read error. The chain has TRBV10-3 and TRBJ1-3, with D unresolved. The germline CDR1 and CDR2 sequences are ENHRY and SYGVKD. This CDR3 region has 16 residues. CDR3 sequence: CASSYPSDASGNTIYF. In nucleotides, the CDR3 is TGTGCCAGCAGTTACCCATCGGACGCCTCTGGAAACACCATATATTTT.

The chain combines TRBV2 with TRBJ1-2; 9 bases are shared with TRBD1. The J segment lost 7 bases and the V segment lost 6 bases, leaving 18 bases of the junction unmatched. The CDR3 covers 17 residues. Germline V lookup: CDR1 SNHLY, CDR2 FYNNEI. In DNA, the CDR3 is TGTGCCAGCAGAATTGAAGAAGACCGGGACAGGGATTTTGGCTACACCTTC. Translation gives CASRIEEDRDRDFGYTF.

The chain carries TRBV12-3 or TRBV12-4 and TRBJ2-7; 7 nucleotides match TRBD2. The V segment lost 3 bases and the J segment 3 bases; nucleotides outside the gene matches: 8. The CDR3 is 15 amino acids. For the CDR3, the DNA is TGTGCCAGCAGTTTTGAACTAGCGACAATCTACGAGCAGTACTTC. It is translated as CASSFELATIYEQYF.

This clonotype was observed a few times. The genes are TRBV7-2 and TRBJ1-2; TRBD1 agrees at 8 bases. The V gene end was trimmed by 3 bases and the J gene end by 5 bases; junction bases not matched to a gene: 8. The CDR3 has 15 residues. Germline V gene data show CDR1 as SGHTA and CDR2 as FQGNSA. The CDR3 spells CASSFGQGGRYGYTF. CDR3 DNA: TGTGCCAGCAGCTTCGGACAGGGAGGGCGTTATGGCTACACCTTC.

The genes are TRBV7-7 and TRBJ2-2; a possible D gene is TRBD1 (6 bases). CDR3 length: 16 amino acids. Between the trimmed V and J ends, which lost 4 bases and 1 base, there was a span of 13 bases. Germline V gene data show CDR1 as SSHAT and CDR2 as FNYEAQ (reference sequence). The CDR3 DNA follows: TGTGCCAGCAGCTCCGAAAGGGGGTGGAACACCGGGGAGCTGTTTTTT. Protein: CASSSERGWNTGELFF.

With regard to this clonotype: The junction and the germline gene differ at one end; a read error may be behind it. This chain links TRBV20-1 with TRBJ1-5, with a weak D call TRBD1 (5 bases). The CDR3 is 12 amino acids. Germline CDR1 DFQATT, CDR2 SNEGSKA (reference sequence). The CDR3 here is CSGRLGGQPQHF. CDR3 nucleotides: TGCAGTGGTAGACTGGGGGGACAGCCCCAGCATTTT.

The chain joins TRBV11-3 to TRBJ2-7; D perhaps matches TRBD2 (6 bases). V was trimmed by 4 bases and J by 2 bases, leaving 15 bases between them. Germline CDR1 and CDR2: SGHNT and YENEEA. The CDR3 is made up of 15 amino acids. CDR3 nucleotides: TGTGCCAGCAGCTCTCAGCAGGAGGGCCCCTACGAGCAGTACTTC. Translated, it gives CASSSQQEGPYEQYF.

The chain links TRBV24-1 to TRBJ2-7, with TRBD1 identical over 8 bases. The CDR3 has 18 residues. Trimming took 2 bases from V and 0 from J; bases not matched to a gene: 11. CDR1 KGHDR and CDR2 SFDVKD come from the germline V gene. CDR3 protein: CATSDSDRDLFSSYEQYF. CDR3 nucleotides: TGTGCCACCAGTGATTCGGACAGGGACCTCTTTAGCTCCTACGAGCAGTACTTC.

On this clonotype itself: This could be a read error, since a much larger clone is one nucleotide away. The rearrangement joins TRBV10-2 to TRBJ1-5, with D possibly matching TRBD1 (5 bases). The CDR3 length is 15 residues. Germline V gene data show CDR1 as WSHSY and CDR2 as SAAADI. Trimming took 7 bases from V and 6 from J, leaving 19 bases between them. DNA for the CDR3: TGCGCCAGCACCCCAGGGAGGGGAGAGAGTCAGCCCCAGCATTTT. It encodes CASTPGRGESQPQHF.